This TCR beta chain is drawn from a study of Tregs in tolerant kidney transplant recipients. The study's findings and limits: The most relevant donor-specific Treg TCRbeta repertoire apparently came from expansion with activated donor B cells.

CDR1 SGHTS and CDR2 YDEGEE come from the germline V gene. The CDR3 has 13 residues. V was cut by 2 bases and J by 2 bases, with 8 bases left in between. Thawed PBMCs were rested overnight at 37°C with around 180 IU/ml IL-2 before regulatory T cell sorting. Some clones are missing from TCRdb's copy, which holds only in-frame ones; the method was immunoSEQ multiplex PCR. The sample records roughly 45,000 clones, about 90% being singletons. In regard to this clone: What it binds is not known.

The chain couples TRBV5-8 to TRBJ2-7; D gene ambiguous. The origin of this receptor is a human donor in good health. What was sequenced was Tregs from blood. CDR3 nucleotide sequence: TGTGCCAGCAGCTTTGGGCAGACCTACGAGCAGTACTTC. It codes for CASSFGQTYEQYF.